These T cell receptor beta chains were read from a single sample in a study of blood T cell repertoires in COVID-19. The table came from immunoSEQ multiplex PCR; TCRdb's copy has only in-frame clones and leaves some out. Found here are approximately 260,000 clones, approximately 87% of them singletons; the top ten hold about 5%. The sequenced material came from peripheral blood. Source of these receptors: a man in his 60s who had recovered from COVID-19. CDR3s leave out the opening cysteine and the closing phenylalanine or tryptophan. Each record gives: V gene, D gene, CDR3 protein. The D gene is left open where the match is weak.

v_gene: TRBV19
d_gene: NA
CDR3aa: ATSLVSLGTDTQY

v_gene: TRBV2
d_gene: NA
CDR3aa: ASNSYRTDTQY

v_gene: TRBV5-1
d_gene: TRBD1
CDR3aa: ASSLNPGQGAAEQF

v_gene: TRBV5-5
d_gene: TRBD1
CDR3aa: ASSLRGQPNGYT

v_gene: TRBV30
d_gene: NA
CDR3aa: AWSSTLAIKNIQY

v_gene: TRBV7-9
d_gene: TRBD2
CDR3aa: ASSLVSGSGSNHEQF

v_gene: TRBV6-5
d_gene: TRBD1
CDR3aa: TISDRINQPQH

v_gene: TRBV19
d_gene: NA
CDR3aa: ASSIRSTQY

v_gene: TRBV14
d_gene: NA
CDR3aa: ASSQIVGGEQY

v_gene: TRBV5-1
d_gene: NA
CDR3aa: ASSFGSKGLNEKLF

v_gene: TRBV6-5
d_gene: NA
CDR3aa: ASSYGPFYEQY

v_gene: TRBV3-1/TRBV3-2
d_gene: NA
CDR3aa: ASSQEIHKNTQY

v_gene: TRBV4-1
d_gene: NA
CDR3aa: ASSQEGTGRELF

v_gene: TRBV9
d_gene: TRBD2
CDR3aa: ASRGTSGNSGELF

v_gene: TRBV24-1
d_gene: TRBD1
CDR3aa: ATRGTGGLGTEAF

v_gene: TRBV24-1
d_gene: NA
CDR3aa: ATQQWRGQPQH

v_gene: TRBV7-9
d_gene: TRBD2
CDR3aa: ASSPPGGRGGELF

v_gene: TRBV14
d_gene: NA
CDR3aa: ASSQIAGQFNSPLH

v_gene: TRBV6-9
d_gene: NA
CDR3aa: ASSSWAGETQY

v_gene: TRBV14
d_gene: NA
CDR3aa: ASSQDYLMVSSGANVLT

v_gene: TRBV19
d_gene: TRBD1
CDR3aa: ASSPGTGGGNQPQH

v_gene: TRBV5-6
d_gene: NA
CDR3aa: ASSAGRRYQPQH

v_gene: TRBV3-1/TRBV3-2
d_gene: TRBD2
CDR3aa: ASSQDWRGQETQY

v_gene: TRBV24-1
d_gene: NA
CDR3aa: ATGAGAGQPQH

v_gene: TRBV5-1
d_gene: TRBD1
CDR3aa: ASSLGRDRIQETQY

v_gene: TRBV6-6
d_gene: NA
CDR3aa: ASSELNYEQY

v_gene: TRBV5-1
d_gene: TRBD1
CDR3aa: ASSRRQGVQETQY

v_gene: TRBV30
d_gene: NA
CDR3aa: AWTPMRDTEYNEQF

v_gene: TRBV15
d_gene: TRBD2
CDR3aa: ATSRSGGGTDTQY

v_gene: TRBV18
d_gene: NA
CDR3aa: ASSPGLSSYEQY

v_gene: TRBV18
d_gene: NA
CDR3aa: ASSVSRTDTQY

v_gene: TRBV25-1
d_gene: TRBD1
CDR3aa: ASRESGQSATEAF

v_gene: TRBV18
d_gene: NA
CDR3aa: ASSPTNRENTEAF

v_gene: TRBV6-2/TRBV6-3
d_gene: TRBD1
CDR3aa: ASSPGTVLVSNQPQH

v_gene: TRBV7-2
d_gene: TRBD1
CDR3aa: ASSVQGARNSPLH

v_gene: TRBV3-1/TRBV3-2
d_gene: TRBD1
CDR3aa: ASSQAGTGAAGEQY

v_gene: TRBV5-8
d_gene: TRBD2
CDR3aa: ASSRGGGLSTDTQY

v_gene: TRBV30
d_gene: TRBD2
CDR3aa: AWRTLPGGAQETQY

v_gene: TRBV3-1/TRBV3-2
d_gene: NA
CDR3aa: ASSQFPEDTEAF

v_gene: TRBV9
d_gene: TRBD1
CDR3aa: ASRDSGTERQY

v_gene: TRBV18
d_gene: TRBD2
CDR3aa: ASSGSGTTYEQY

v_gene: TRBV5-1
d_gene: TRBD2
CDR3aa: ASSPGSLAGGARELF

v_gene: TRBV11-2
d_gene: NA
CDR3aa: ASSPTQEAQY

v_gene: TRBV19
d_gene: TRBD2
CDR3aa: ASSRGLAGGEQY

v_gene: TRBV19
d_gene: TRBD2
CDR3aa: ASSKRQGTSGTVAKNIQY

v_gene: TRBV24-1
d_gene: TRBD1
CDR3aa: ATSDTGTGRNEQF

v_gene: TRBV3-1/TRBV3-2
d_gene: TRBD2
CDR3aa: ASSQVWTSGREQF

v_gene: TRBV7-8
d_gene: NA
CDR3aa: ASSWGAAETQY

v_gene: TRBV2
d_gene: TRBD2
CDR3aa: ASKGPGLGNTGELF

v_gene: TRBV6-5
d_gene: NA
CDR3aa: ASSPGWGNQPQH

v_gene: TRBV24-1
d_gene: TRBD1
CDR3aa: ATSDPRTGGNNQPQH

v_gene: TRBV7-9
d_gene: NA
CDR3aa: ASSKAGGSSGNTIY

v_gene: TRBV6-1
d_gene: NA
CDR3aa: ASSDKKGLGGLGYT

v_gene: TRBV5-5
d_gene: NA
CDR3aa: ASSLVTGNSPLH

v_gene: TRBV7-8
d_gene: NA
CDR3aa: ASSEQIPISGNTIY

v_gene: TRBV30
d_gene: NA
CDR3aa: AWSPAGNQPQH

v_gene: TRBV14
d_gene: TRBD2
CDR3aa: ASSPVGLARSEETQY

v_gene: TRBV6-5
d_gene: NA
CDR3aa: ASRRNTPVETQY

v_gene: TRBV5-1
d_gene: NA
CDR3aa: ASSLAAGAYNEQF

v_gene: TRBV6-5
d_gene: TRBD1
CDR3aa: ASSLDRGRGGYT